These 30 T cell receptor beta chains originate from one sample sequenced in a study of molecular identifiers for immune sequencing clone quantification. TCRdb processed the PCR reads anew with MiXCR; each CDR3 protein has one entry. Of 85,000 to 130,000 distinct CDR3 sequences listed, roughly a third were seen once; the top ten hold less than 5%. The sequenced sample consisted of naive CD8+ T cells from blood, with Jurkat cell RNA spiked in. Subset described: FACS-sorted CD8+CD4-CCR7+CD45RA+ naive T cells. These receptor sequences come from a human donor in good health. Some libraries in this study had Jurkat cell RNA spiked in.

The CDR3 nucleotides are TGTGCCAGCAGCCCCGATAAGGACTACACAACCTACGAGCAGTACTTC. Amino acid sequence: CASSPDKDYTTYEQYF. The chain carries TRBV5-8 and TRBJ2-7; tentatively, D is TRBD2 (6 bases). The CDR3 length is 16 residues. From germline, CDR1 is SGHTS and CDR2 YDEGEE. Deletions cut 4 bases from V and 2 bases from J, with 19 bases between.

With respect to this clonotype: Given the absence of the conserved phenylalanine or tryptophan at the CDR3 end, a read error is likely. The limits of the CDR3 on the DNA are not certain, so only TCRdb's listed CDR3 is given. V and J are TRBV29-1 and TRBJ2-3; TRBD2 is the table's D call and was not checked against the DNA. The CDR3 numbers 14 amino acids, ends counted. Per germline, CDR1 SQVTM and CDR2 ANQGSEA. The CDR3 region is CSVETSGSSDMRYI.

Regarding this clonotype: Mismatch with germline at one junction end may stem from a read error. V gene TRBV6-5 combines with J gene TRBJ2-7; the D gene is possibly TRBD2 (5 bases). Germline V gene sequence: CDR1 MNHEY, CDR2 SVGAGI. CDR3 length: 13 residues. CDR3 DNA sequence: TGTGCCAGAAGTTTGGGAGCTTCCTACGAGCAGTACTTC. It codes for CARSLGASYEQYF.

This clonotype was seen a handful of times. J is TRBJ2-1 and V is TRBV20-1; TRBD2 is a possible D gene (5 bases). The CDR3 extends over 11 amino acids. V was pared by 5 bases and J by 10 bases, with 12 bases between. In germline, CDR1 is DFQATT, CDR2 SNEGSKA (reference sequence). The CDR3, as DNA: TGCAGTGCTTCCCGGGGTAACGAGCAGTTCTTC. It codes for CSASRGNEQFF.

This chain's CDR3 is CASSLDLAGPSTDTQYF. The DNA of the CDR3 is TGTGCCAGCAGTTTAGACCTAGCGGGGCCTAGCACAGATACGCAGTATTTT. V and J are TRBV12-3 or TRBV12-4 and TRBJ2-3; 9 nucleotides match TRBD2. V was clipped by 1 base and J by 0 bases; unmatched bases: 5. CDR3 length: 17 amino acids.

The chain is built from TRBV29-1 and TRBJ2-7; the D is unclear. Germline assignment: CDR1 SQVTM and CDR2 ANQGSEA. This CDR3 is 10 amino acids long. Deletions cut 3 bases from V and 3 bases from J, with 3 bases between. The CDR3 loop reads CSVEDYEQYF. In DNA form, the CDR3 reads TGCAGCGTTGAGGACTACGAGCAGTACTTC.

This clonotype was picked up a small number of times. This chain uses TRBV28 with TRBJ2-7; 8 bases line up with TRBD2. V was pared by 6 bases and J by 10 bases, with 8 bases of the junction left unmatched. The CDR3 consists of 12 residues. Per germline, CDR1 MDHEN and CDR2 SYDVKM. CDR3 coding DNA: TGTGCCAGCAGGGGAGCGGGAGCTTACCAGTACTTC. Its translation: CASRGAGAYQYF.

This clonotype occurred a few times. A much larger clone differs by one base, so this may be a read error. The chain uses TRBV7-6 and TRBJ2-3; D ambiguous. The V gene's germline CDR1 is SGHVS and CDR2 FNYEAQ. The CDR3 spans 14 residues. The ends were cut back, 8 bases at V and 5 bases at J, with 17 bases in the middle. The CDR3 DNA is TGTGCCAGCGGCAACCGGGCCCATGGAGATACGCAGTATTTT. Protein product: CASGNRAHGDTQYF.

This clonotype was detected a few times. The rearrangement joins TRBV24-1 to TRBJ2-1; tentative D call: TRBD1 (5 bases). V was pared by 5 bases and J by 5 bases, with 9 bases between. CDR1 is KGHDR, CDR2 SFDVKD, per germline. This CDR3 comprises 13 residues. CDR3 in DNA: TGTGCCACCAGTGCAGGGTTGGACAATGAGCAGTTCTTC. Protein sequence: CATSAGLDNEQFF.

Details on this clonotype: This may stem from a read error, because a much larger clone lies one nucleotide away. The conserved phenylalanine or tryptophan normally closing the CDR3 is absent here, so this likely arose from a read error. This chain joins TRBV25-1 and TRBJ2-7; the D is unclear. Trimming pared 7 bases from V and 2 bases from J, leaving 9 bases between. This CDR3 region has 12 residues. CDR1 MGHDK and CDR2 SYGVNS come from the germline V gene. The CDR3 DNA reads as TGTGCCAGCAAGCCGTCGCCCTACGAGCAGTACATC. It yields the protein CASKPSPYEQYI.

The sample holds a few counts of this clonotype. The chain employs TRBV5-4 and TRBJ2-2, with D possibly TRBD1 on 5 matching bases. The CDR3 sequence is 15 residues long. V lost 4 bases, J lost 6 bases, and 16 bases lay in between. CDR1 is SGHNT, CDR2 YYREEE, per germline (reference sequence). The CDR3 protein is CASSPEGVIAGELFF. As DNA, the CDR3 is TGTGCCAGCAGCCCGGAAGGGGTTATAGCCGGGGAGCTGTTTTTT.

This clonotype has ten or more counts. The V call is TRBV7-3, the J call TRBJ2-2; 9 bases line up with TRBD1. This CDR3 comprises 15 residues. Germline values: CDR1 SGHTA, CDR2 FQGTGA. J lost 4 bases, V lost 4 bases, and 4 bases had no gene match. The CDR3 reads CASSSGTGPTGELFF. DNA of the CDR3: TGTGCCAGCAGCTCTGGGACAGGGCCCACCGGGGAGCTGTTTTTT.

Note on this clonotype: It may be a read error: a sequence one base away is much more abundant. The DNA for the CDR3 is TGTGCCAGCAGCCCCGACAGGGATTATAGCAATCAGCCCCGGCATTTT. Encoded protein: CASSPDRDYSNQPRHF. The gene calls are TRBV28 and TRBJ1-5; TRBD1 matches at 7 bases. The CDR3 has 16 residues. CDR1 and CDR2 from the germline V gene are MDHEN and SYDVKM.

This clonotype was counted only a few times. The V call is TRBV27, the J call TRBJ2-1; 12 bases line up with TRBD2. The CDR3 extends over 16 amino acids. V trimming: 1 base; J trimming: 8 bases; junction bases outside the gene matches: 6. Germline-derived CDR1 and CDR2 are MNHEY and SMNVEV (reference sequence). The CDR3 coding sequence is TGTGCCAGCAGTTTATTTCTAGCGGGAGGGCCGGATGAGCAGTTCTTC. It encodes CASSLFLAGGPDEQFF.

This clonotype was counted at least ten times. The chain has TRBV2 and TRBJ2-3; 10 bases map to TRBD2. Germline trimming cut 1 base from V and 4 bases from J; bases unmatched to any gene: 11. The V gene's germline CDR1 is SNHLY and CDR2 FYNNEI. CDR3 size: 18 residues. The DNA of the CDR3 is TGTGCCAGCAGTGAAGGTGACCTTAGCGGGAGGAGCGCAGATACGCAGTATTTT. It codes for CASSEGDLSGRSADTQYF.

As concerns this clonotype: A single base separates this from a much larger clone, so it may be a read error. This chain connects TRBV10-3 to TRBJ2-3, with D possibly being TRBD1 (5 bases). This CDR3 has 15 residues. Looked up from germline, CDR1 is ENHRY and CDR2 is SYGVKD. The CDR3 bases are TGTGCCATCGGTGAACCCATGACAGTCCCAGATACGCAGTATTTT. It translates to CAIGEPMTVPDTQYF.

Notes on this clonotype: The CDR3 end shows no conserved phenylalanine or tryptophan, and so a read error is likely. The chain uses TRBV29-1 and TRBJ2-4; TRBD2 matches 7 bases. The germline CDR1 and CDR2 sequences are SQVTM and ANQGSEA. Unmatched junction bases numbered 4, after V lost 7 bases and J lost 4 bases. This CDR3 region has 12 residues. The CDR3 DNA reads TGCAGCGCCAGAGCGGGAAAAAACATTCAGTACATC. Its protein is CSARAGKNIQYI.

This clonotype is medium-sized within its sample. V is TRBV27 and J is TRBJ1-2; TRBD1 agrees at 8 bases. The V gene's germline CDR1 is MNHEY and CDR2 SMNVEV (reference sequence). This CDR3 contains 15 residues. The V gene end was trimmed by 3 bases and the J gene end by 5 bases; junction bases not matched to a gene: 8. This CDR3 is CASSFSQGAFYGYTF. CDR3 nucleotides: TGTGCCAGCAGTTTTTCTCAGGGGGCGTTTTATGGCTACACCTTC.

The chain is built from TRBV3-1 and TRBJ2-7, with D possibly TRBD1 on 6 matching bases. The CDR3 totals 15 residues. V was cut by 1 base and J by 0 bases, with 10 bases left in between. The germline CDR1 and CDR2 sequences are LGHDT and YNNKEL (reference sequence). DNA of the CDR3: TGTGCCAGCAGCCAAGCCGGGACATTCTCCTACGAGCAGTACTTC. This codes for CASSQAGTFSYEQYF.

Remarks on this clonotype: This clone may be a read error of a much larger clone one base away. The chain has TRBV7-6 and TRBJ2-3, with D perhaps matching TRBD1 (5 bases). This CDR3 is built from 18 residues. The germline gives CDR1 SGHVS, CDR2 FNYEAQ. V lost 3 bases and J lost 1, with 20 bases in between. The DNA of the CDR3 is TGTGCCAGCAGCTTCTCTATTACTTTAAGACAGCGCACAGATACGCAGTATTTT. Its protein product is CASSFSITLRQRTDTQYF.

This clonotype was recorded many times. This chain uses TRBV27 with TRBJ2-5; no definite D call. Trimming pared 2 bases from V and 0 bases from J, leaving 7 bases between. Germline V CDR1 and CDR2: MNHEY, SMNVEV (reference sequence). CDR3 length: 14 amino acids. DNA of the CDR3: TGTGCCAGCAGTTTAAGTAACAACCAAGAGACCCAGTACTTC. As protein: CASSLSNNQETQYF.

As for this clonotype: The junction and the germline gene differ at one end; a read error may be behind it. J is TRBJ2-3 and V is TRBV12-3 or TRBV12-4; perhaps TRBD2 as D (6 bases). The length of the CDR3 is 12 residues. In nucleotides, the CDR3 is TGTGCCAGCAGCGAGCTGCGGGATACGCGGTATTTT. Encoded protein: CASSELRDTRYF.

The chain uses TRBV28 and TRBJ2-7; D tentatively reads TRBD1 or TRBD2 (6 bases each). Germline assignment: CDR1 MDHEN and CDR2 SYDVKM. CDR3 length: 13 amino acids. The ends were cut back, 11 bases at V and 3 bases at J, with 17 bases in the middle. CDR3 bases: TGTGCCGGCCGCCCCCGGGGGCTCTACGAGCAGTACTTC. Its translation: CAGRPRGLYEQYF.

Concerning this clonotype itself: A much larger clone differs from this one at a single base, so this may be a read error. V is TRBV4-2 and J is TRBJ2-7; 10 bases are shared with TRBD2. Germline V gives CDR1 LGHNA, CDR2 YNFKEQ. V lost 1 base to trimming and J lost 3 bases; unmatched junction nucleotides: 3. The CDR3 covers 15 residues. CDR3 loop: CASSQGASGGYEQYF. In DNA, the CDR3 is TGTGCCAGCAGCCAAGGGGCTAGCGGGGGCTACGAGCAGTACTTC.

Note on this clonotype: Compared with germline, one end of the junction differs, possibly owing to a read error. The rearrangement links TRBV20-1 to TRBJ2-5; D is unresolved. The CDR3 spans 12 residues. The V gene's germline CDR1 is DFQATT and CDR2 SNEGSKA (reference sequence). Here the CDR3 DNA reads TGCTGTGCTAGTGTGTACCAAGGGACCCAGTACTTC. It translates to CCASVYQGTQYF.

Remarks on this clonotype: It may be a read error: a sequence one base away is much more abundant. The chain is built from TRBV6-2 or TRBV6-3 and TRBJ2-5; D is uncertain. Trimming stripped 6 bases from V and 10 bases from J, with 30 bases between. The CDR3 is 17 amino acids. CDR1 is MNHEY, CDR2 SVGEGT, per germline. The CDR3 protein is CASRREYLGLSSGHQYF. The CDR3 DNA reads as TGTGCCAGCAGGCGCGAGTACCTCGGGCTCTCTTCCGGGCACCAGTACTTC.

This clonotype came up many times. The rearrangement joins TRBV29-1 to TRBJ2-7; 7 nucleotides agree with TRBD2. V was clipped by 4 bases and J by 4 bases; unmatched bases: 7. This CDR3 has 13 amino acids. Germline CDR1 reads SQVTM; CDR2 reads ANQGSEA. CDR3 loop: CSVVAGDRYEQYF. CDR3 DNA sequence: TGCAGCGTTGTTGCGGGAGATAGGTACGAGCAGTACTTC.

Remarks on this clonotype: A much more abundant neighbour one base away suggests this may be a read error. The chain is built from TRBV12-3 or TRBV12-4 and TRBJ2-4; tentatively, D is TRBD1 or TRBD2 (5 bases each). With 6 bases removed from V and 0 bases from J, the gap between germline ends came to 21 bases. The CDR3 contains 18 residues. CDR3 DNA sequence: TGTGCCAGCAGATTGAAGGGACGGAATCATCTAGCCAAAAACATTCAGTACTTC. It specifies CASRLKGRNHLAKNIQYF.

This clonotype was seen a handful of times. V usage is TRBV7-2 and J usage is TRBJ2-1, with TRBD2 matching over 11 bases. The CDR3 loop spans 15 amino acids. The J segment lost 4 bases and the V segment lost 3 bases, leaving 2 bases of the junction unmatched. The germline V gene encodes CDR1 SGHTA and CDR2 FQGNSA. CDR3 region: CASSLGLADYNEQFF. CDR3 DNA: TGTGCCAGCAGCTTGGGACTAGCGGATTACAATGAGCAGTTCTTC.

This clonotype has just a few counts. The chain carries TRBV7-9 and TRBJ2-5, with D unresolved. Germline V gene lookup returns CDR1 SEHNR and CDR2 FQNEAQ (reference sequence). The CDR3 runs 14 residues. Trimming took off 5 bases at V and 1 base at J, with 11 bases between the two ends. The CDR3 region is CASSPKRSQETQYF. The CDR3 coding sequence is TGTGCCAGCAGCCCTAAAAGAAGCCAAGAGACCCAGTACTTC.